Given below is one T cell receptor (beta chain) in context. The junction departs from germline at one end; a sequencing error may be responsible. The sample belongs to a study of blood T cell repertoires in COVID-19. Study overall: Sample material is recorded as cDNA or gDNA derived from T cells, B-cell-depleted T cells, or PBMCs.

TCRdb's copy holds only in-frame clones and misses some; the assay was immunoSEQ multiplex PCR. The sample lists about 490,000 clones; approximately 83% were seen once. The CDR3 spans 12 residues. Germline V CDR1 and CDR2: MNHEY, SVGEGT. This clonotype originated in a human donor in a cohort sampled during active COVID-19. The sample consisted of peripheral blood. This chain joins TRBV6-2 or TRBV6-3 and TRBJ2-7; D is unresolved. The CDR3 DNA follows: TGTGCCAGCAGTAGCCCCTCCCACGAGCAGTACTTC. This gives the protein CASSSPSHEQYF.